Below, 26 T cell receptor beta chains from the same sample are listed, as sequenced in a study of cytomegalovirus exposure and HLA in healthy donors. PCR amplification relied on 60 Vbeta primers (plus 13 Jbeta primers). The method was immunoSEQ multiplex PCR; TCRdb's version includes in-frame clones alone and lacks a portion of them. The sample lists some 200,000 clones, 75% to 85% seen once, with about 0.8% in the top ten. What was sequenced was PBMCs. The receptors were gathered from a young woman in good health and CMV-seronegative.

V is TRBV25-1 and J is TRBJ1-1; tentatively, D is TRBD1 (6 bases). The CDR3 length is 13 residues. Germline-derived CDR1 and CDR2 are MGHDK and SYGVNS. The V end was cut by 8 bases, the J end by 1 base, with 11 bases between. The CDR3 nucleotides are TGTGCCAGCGGAGCAGGGGAGAACACTGAAGCTTTCTTT. It encodes CASGAGENTEAFF.

The chain combines TRBV5-1 with TRBJ2-1, with 8 bases fitting TRBD2. The CDR3 contains 15 residues. V lost 3 bases and J lost 5; bases outside the gene matches: 7. The germline V gene has CDR1 SGHRS and CDR2 YFSETQ. The CDR3 spells CASSSSGTRDNEQFF. For the CDR3, the DNA is TGCGCCAGCAGCTCATCCGGGACTAGGGACAATGAGCAGTTCTTC.

The chain links TRBV7-9 to TRBJ1-2; the match to TRBD1 covers 7 bases. This CDR3 contains 12 residues. V trimming: 5 bases; J trimming: 6 bases; junction bases outside the gene matches: 3. In germline, CDR1 is SEHNR, CDR2 FQNEAQ (reference sequence). CDR3 DNA sequence: TGTGCCAGCAGCACTACAGGGGATGGCTACACCTTC. This gives the protein CASSTTGDGYTF.

CDR3: CSARGQGDGYTF. The CDR3 nucleotides read TGCAGCGCTCGGGGACAGGGGGATGGCTACACCTTC. The chain links TRBV29-1 to TRBJ1-2; 11 nucleotides match TRBD1. J was trimmed by 6 bases and V by 7 bases; bases with no gene match: 4. The CDR3 is 12 amino acids. CDR1 is SQVTM and CDR2 is ANQGSEA in the germline V gene. The whole variable domain, remainder taken from reference TRBV29-1 and TRBJ1-2, is SAVISQKPSRDICQRGTSLTIQCQVDSQVTMMFWYRQQPGQSLTLIATANQGSEATYESGFVIDKFPISRPNLTFSTLTVSNMSPEDSSIYLCSARGQGDGYTFGSGTRLTVV.

V gene TRBV18 combines with J gene TRBJ2-3; 7 bases are shared with TRBD2. V trimming: 0 bases; J trimming: 6 bases; junction bases outside the gene matches: 15. This CDR3 has 18 amino acids. CDR1 KGHSH and CDR2 LQKENI come from the germline V gene. CDR3 sequence reads: CASSPPASGSPLGDTQYF. The CDR3 DNA reads TGTGCCAGCTCACCACCGGCTAGCGGCTCCCCTTTGGGCGATACGCAGTATTTT.

This chain links TRBV4-1 with TRBJ2-7; possibly TRBD1 for D (6 bases). Trimming removed 3 bases at V and 3 bases at J, with 33 bases between. The CDR3 spans 21 residues. CDR1 is MGHRA and CDR2 is YSYEKL in the germline V gene. The DNA of the CDR3 is TGCGCCAGCAGCCAGAGGCATGACCGGGCGGACAGAGACGAAAGGGTCTACGAGCAGTACTTC. It yields the protein CASSQRHDRADRDERVYEQYF.

The chain links TRBV19 to TRBJ2-6, with a possible D match to TRBD2 (6 bases). V was cut by 7 bases and J by 4 bases, with 14 bases left in between. The germline V gene has CDR1 LNHDA and CDR2 SQIVND (reference sequence). This CDR3 is built from 15 residues. DNA for the CDR3: TGTGCCAGTACCCCACCAGCGGGCGGGGCCAACGTCCTGACTTTC. This encodes CASTPPAGGANVLTF.

The chain has TRBV6-1 and TRBJ2-7, with TRBD2 matching over 15 bases. Germline V gives CDR1 MNHNS, CDR2 SASEGT. With 3 bases clipped from V and 6 bases from J, the junction kept 18 bases outside the gene matches. The CDR3 consists of 20 residues. The CDR3 is CASSEFPAGIGGLAGGEQYF. DNA for the CDR3: TGTGCCAGCAGTGAGTTTCCCGCGGGGATTGGGGGACTAGCGGGAGGCGAGCAGTACTTC.

The chain combines TRBV2 with TRBJ2-3, with TRBD2 matching over 13 bases. The germline CDR1 and CDR2 sequences are SNHLY and FYNNEI. The length of the CDR3 is 16 residues. Unmatched junction bases numbered 6, after V lost 6 bases and J lost 3 bases. The CDR3 sequence: CASRTSGGAGTDTQYF. In DNA, the CDR3 is TGTGCCAGCAGAACTAGCGGGGGGGCCGGTACAGATACGCAGTATTTT.

This clone turned up a few times. The V and J genes are TRBV6-5 and TRBJ1-1; D perhaps matches TRBD1 (6 bases). This CDR3 is built from 14 residues. V was trimmed by 2 bases and J by 9 bases, leaving 16 bases between them. CDR1 MNHEY and CDR2 SVGAGI come from the germline V gene. CDR3 protein: CASSYGGRAFQAFF. CDR3 coding DNA: TGTGCCAGCAGTTACGGGGGCCGGGCATTCCAAGCTTTCTTT.

This clone was observed once. This rearrangement joins TRBV6-5 to TRBJ1-2; D is unclear. V lost 3 bases, J lost 7 bases, and 9 bases lay in between. The CDR3 runs to 12 residues. Looked up from germline, CDR1 is MNHEY and CDR2 is SVGAGI. CDR3 loop: CASSYSLGGYTF. As DNA, the CDR3 is TGTGCCAGCAGTTATAGTCTTGGTGGCTACACCTTC.

The V call is TRBV10-3, the J call TRBJ2-5; 10 bases fit TRBD2. CDR1 and CDR2 from the germline V gene are ENHRY and SYGVKD. Trimming at V came to 0 bases and at J to 1 base, leaving 5 bases not matched to a gene. The CDR3 is made up of 17 amino acids. Here the CDR3 reads CAISESKVAGGQETQYF. CDR3 nucleotides: TGTGCCATCAGTGAGTCGAAGGTAGCGGGGGGCCAAGAGACCCAGTACTTC.

This rearrangement joins TRBV14 to TRBJ1-1, with 8 bases lining up with TRBD1. Germline V CDR1 and CDR2: SGHDN, FVKESK. This CDR3 is 15 amino acids long. The ends lost 5 bases at V and 0 bases at J; junction bases unmatched: 5. The CDR3 spells CASSSPTGVNTEAFF. CDR3 coding DNA: TGTGCCAGCAGCTCCCCGACAGGGGTGAACACTGAAGCTTTCTTT.

This clone was counted a few times. The CDR3 DNA follows: TGTGCCAGCAGTCAATCCCCGGGGTGGGAGCTGTTTTTT. Its translation: CASSQSPGWELFF. The J gene is TRBJ2-2, the V gene TRBV2; D is perhaps TRBD2 (5 bases). The CDR3 loop spans 13 amino acids. Between the trimmed V and J ends, which lost 5 bases and 9 bases, there was a span of 13 bases. Germline CDR1 SNHLY, CDR2 FYNNEI.

The chain has TRBV27 and TRBJ1-5, with a weak D call TRBD1 (5 bases). V was cut by 4 bases and J by 7 bases, with 11 bases left in between. There are 13 residues in the CDR3. CDR1 is MNHEY, CDR2 SMNVEV, per germline (reference sequence). The chain's CDR3 is CASSSLGGQPQHF. CDR3 coding DNA: TGTGCCAGCAGTTCCCTCGGGGGGCAGCCCCAGCATTTT.

The chain joins TRBV27 to TRBJ2-1, with 11 nucleotides matching TRBD2. V lost 5 bases to trimming and J lost 7 bases; unmatched junction nucleotides: 10. Germline CDR1 reads MNHEY; CDR2 reads SMNVEV (reference sequence). The CDR3 covers 16 residues. The CDR3 region has the DNA TGTGCCAGCAGTCTCCAGACTAGCGGGAATAGGAATGAGCAGTTCTTC. Translation gives CASSLQTSGNRNEQFF.

This clone has a handful of counts. The CDR3 region is CASSLRDRGHIYF. CDR3 in DNA: TGTGCCAGCAGCCTACGGGACAGGGGGCACATATATTTT. The chain employs TRBV6-5 and TRBJ1-3; 12 bases agree with TRBD1. The CDR3 is 13 amino acids. Looked up from germline, CDR1 is MNHEY and CDR2 is SVGAGI. Trimming took 6 bases from V and 12 from J; bases not matched to a gene: 6.

This clone was observed a handful of times. This chain uses TRBV7-6 with TRBJ2-2; D uncertain. The V gene's germline CDR1 is SGHVS and CDR2 FNYEAQ. V lost 5 bases and J lost 3, with 7 bases in between. This CDR3 contains 13 residues. The DNA of the CDR3 is TGTGCCAGCAGCCCTCGGGACACCGGGGAGCTGTTTTTT. It yields the protein CASSPRDTGELFF.

The DNA of the CDR3 is TGTGCCAGTAGTACTAGGACTAGCGCGCAGGATACGCAGTATTTT. It specifies CASSTRTSAQDTQYF. The chain combines TRBV19 with TRBJ2-3; 9 bases are shared with TRBD2. Trimming took 4 bases from V and 6 from J; bases not matched to a gene: 8. There are 15 residues in the CDR3. Germline V CDR1 and CDR2: LNHDA, SQIVND (reference sequence). The variable domain in full, completed from reference TRBV19 and TRBJ2-3, reads DGGITQSPKYLFRKEGQNVTLSCEQNLNHDAMYWYRQDPGQGLRLIYYSQIVNDFQKGDIAEGYSVSREKKESFPLTVTSAQKNPTAFYLCASSTRTSAQDTQYFGPGTRLTVL.

The chain links TRBV4-2 to TRBJ1-1; a weak D match, TRBD1 (6 bases). Germline CDR1 reads LGHNA; CDR2 reads YNFKEQ. V was clipped by 3 bases and J by 8 bases, with 19 bases between them. The CDR3 is 15 amino acids. The CDR3 DNA reads TGTGCCAGCAGCCAGGGGATACAGGGTCCTTCAGAAGCTTTCTTT. Protein: CASSQGIQGPSEAFF.

The chain combines TRBV27 with TRBJ2-2; 7 bases are shared with TRBD2. From germline, CDR1 is MNHEY and CDR2 SMNVEV (reference sequence). Unmatched junction bases numbered 10, after V lost 6 bases and J lost 6 bases. The CDR3 is made up of 15 amino acids. The DNA of the CDR3 is TGTGCCAGCAGATCGGGGCGGGAGTTAGCCGGGGAGCTGTTTTTT. This translates into CASRSGRELAGELFF.

This clone was detected only once. The same CDR3 can be traced to other DNA sequences in this sample. V gene TRBV18 combines with J gene TRBJ1-1; TRBD1 might be the D (5 bases). Germline CDR1 is KGHSH and CDR2 is LQKENI. V lost 3 bases, J lost 4 bases, and 9 bases lay in between. The CDR3 is 13 amino acids. Written as DNA, the CDR3 is TGTGCCAGCTCACCGCAGGGATCCACTGAAGCTTTCTTT. It encodes CASSPQGSTEAFF.

The CDR3 sequence is CASTVAGREWGELFF. The CDR3 DNA follows: TGTGCCAGCACCGTAGCGGGGCGCGAATGGGGGGAGCTGTTTTTT. The rearrangement uses TRBV28 and TRBJ2-2; 8 bases map to TRBD2. Trimming took 7 bases from V and 8 from J; bases not matched to a gene: 12. CDR1 and CDR2 (germline): MDHEN, SYDVKM. This CDR3 region has 15 residues.

The chain employs TRBV15 and TRBJ2-5, with 8 bases aligning to TRBD1. This CDR3 region has 15 residues. The germline gives CDR1 LNHNV, CDR2 YYDKDF (reference sequence). V was pared by 1 base and J by 4 bases, with 5 bases of the junction left unmatched. This CDR3 reads CATSRVGQGSETQYF. The CDR3 coding sequence is TGTGCCACCAGCAGAGTAGGACAGGGATCAGAGACCCAGTACTTC.

The chain is built from TRBV28 and TRBJ2-1, with 8 bases aligning to TRBD2. CDR1 is MDHEN and CDR2 is SYDVKM in the germline V gene. The trim removed 5 bases at V and 6 bases at J, leaving 9 bases unmatched. This CDR3 region has 15 residues. CDR3 sequence reads: CASSPQTGGVNEQFF. CDR3 nucleotides: TGTGCCAGCAGTCCCCAAACGGGAGGGGTCAATGAGCAGTTCTTC. Using reference TRBV28 and TRBJ2-1 for the parts outside the CDR3, the full variable domain is DVKVTQSSRYLVKRTGEKVFLECVQDMDHENMFWYRQDPGLGLRLIYFSYDVKMKEKGDIPEGYSVSREKKERFSLILESASTNQTSMYLCASSPQTGGVNEQFFGPGTRLTVL.

The genes are TRBV7-6 and TRBJ2-5, with 7 bases that match TRBD2. Germline trimming cut 5 bases from V and 1 base from J; bases unmatched to any gene: 10. CDR3 length: 16 residues. CDR1 and CDR2 (germline): SGHVS, FNYEAQ. The CDR3 DNA reads TGTGCCAGCAGCCCGGGGACTACTAGCGCCCAAGAGACCCAGTACTTC. Its protein product is CASSPGTTSAQETQYF.